This T cell receptor beta chain was recorded in a study of CD8+ T cells in alopecia areata. Study context: A 6-month period off drug followed tofacitinib, which lasted 6 to 18 months. Study observations and caveats: With one nonresponder, baseline CD8+ expansion's link to response remains uncertain. Patients showed less clear TCR sequence sharing than mice, possibly partly because of HLA diversity.

The treatment: oral pan-JAK inhibitor, 5-10 mg twice daily. Cell sorting was applied to PBMCs, and CD4+ and CD8+ T cells were collected. Comment on this clone: Antigen unknown.

The sequencing template was cDNA reverse transcribed from extracted RNA. Measured with immunoSEQ multiplex PCR; TCRdb has only the in-frame clones, and not every one. This sample has hundreds of thousands of clones, with roughly 60% found just once. The length of the CDR3 is 14 residues. The germline CDR1 and CDR2 sequences are SGDLS and YYNGEE. Losses at the gene ends were 0 bases for V and 8 bases for J; bases not matched to a gene: 3. The chain links TRBV9 to TRBJ2-1; 9 positions match TRBD1. The source was CD4+ T cells sorted from blood, collected at week 24, from a patient treated with tofacitinib. The clonotype was recovered from a human donor with alopecia areata. The CDR3 DNA reads as TGTGCCAGCAGCGTAGTGGGACAGGGCCATGAGCAGTTCTTC. This gives the protein CASSVVGQGHEQFF.